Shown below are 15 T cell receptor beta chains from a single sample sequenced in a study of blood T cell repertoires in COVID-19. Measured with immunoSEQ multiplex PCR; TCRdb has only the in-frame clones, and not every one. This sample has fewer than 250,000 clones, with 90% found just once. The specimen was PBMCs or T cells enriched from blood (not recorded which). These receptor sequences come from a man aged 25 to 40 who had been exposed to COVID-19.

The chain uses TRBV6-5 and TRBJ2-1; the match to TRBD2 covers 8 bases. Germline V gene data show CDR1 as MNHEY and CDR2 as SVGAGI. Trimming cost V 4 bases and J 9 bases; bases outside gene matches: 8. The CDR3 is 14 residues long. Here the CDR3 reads CASSSVRGEGEQFF. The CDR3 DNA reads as TGTGCCAGCAGTTCCGTGCGGGGGGAAGGTGAGCAGTTCTTC.

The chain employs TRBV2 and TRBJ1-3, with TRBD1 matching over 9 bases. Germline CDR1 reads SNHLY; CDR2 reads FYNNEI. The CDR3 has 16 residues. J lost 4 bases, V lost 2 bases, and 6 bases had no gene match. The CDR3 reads CASSESGQGIGNTIYF. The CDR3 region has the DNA TGTGCCAGCAGTGAATCGGGACAGGGTATCGGAAACACCATATATTTT.

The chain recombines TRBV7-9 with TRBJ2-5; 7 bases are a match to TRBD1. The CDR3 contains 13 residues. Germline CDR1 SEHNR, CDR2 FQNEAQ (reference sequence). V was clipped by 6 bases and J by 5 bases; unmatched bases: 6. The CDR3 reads CASRKTGSETQYF. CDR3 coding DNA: TGTGCCAGCAGGAAGACAGGGAGTGAGACCCAGTACTTC.

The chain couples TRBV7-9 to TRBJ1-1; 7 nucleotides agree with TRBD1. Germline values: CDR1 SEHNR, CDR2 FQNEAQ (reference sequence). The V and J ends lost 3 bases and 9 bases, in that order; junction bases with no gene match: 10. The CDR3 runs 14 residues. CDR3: CASSFEGARVKAFF. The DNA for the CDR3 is TGTGCCAGCAGCTTTGAGGGGGCGCGGGTGAAAGCTTTCTTT.

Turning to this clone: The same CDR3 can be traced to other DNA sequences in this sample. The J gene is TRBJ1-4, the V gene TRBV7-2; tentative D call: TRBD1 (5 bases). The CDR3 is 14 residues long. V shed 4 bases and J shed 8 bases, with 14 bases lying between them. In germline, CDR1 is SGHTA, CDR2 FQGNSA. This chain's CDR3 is CASSSWGVGEKLFF. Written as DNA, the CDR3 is TGTGCCAGCAGCTCATGGGGGGTTGGGGAAAAACTGTTTTTT.

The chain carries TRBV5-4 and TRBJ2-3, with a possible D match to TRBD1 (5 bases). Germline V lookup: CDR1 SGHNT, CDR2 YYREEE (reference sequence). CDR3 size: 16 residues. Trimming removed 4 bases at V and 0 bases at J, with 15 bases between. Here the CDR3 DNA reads TGTGCCAGCAGCACTCCGACAGCCCCTAGCACAGATACGCAGTATTTT. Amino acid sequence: CASSTPTAPSTDTQYF.

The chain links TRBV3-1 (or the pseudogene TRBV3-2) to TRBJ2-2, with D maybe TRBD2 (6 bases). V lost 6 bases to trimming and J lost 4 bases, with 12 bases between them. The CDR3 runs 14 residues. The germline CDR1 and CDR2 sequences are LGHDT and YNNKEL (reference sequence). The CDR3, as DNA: TGTGCCAGCAGTGAAGGAGGGTCCACCGGGGAGCTGTTTTTT. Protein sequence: CASSEGGSTGELFF.

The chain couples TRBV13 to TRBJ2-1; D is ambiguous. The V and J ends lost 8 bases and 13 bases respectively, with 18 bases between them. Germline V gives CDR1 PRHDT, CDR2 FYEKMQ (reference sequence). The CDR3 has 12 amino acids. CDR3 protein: CASAPLGFAQFF. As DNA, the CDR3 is TGTGCCAGCGCCCCACTCGGGTTTGCTCAGTTCTTC.

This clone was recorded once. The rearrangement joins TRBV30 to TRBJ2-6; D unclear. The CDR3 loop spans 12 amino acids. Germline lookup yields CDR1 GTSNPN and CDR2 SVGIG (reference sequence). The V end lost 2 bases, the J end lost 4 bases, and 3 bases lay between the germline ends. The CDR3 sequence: CAWSSGANVLTF. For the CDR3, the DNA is TGTGCCTGGAGTTCAGGGGCCAACGTCCTGACTTTC.

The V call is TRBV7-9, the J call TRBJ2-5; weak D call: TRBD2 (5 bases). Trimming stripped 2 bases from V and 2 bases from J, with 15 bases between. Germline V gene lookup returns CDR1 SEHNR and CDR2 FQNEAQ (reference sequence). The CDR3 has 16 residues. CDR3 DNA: TGTGCCAGCAGCTTAAGGTCGGGAACCGGGCAAGAGACCCAGTACTTC. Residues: CASSLRSGTGQETQYF.

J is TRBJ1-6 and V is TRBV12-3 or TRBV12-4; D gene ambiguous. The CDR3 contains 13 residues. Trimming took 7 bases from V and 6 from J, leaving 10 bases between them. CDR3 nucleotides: TGTGCCAGCACAACCTCCAGTAATTCACCCCTCCACTTT. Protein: CASTTSSNSPLHF.

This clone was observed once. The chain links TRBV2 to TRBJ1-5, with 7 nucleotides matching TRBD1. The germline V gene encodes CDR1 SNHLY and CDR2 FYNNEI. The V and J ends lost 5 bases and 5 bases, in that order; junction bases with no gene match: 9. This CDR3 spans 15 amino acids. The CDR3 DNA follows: TGTGCCAGCAGTCCGGGACAGACCCAAGATCAGCCCCAGCATTTT. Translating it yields CASSPGQTQDQPQHF.

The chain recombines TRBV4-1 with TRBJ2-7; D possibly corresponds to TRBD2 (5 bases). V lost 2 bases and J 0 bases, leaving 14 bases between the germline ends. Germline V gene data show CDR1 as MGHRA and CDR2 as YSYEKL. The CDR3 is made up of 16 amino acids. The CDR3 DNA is TGCGCCAGCAGCCAAATCTCAGCGGCGGGCTCCTACGAGCAGTACTTC. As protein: CASSQISAAGSYEQYF.

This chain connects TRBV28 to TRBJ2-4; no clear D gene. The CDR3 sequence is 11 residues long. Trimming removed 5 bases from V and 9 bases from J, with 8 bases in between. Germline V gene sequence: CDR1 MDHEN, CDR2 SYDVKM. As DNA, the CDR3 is TGTGCCAGCAGTACCTCCGGCATTCAGTACTTC. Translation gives CASSTSGIQYF.

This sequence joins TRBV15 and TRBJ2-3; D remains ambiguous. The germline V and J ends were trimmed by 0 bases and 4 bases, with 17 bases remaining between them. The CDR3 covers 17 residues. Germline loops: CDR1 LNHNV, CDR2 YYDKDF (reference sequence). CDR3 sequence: CATSRDGRVVIADTQYF. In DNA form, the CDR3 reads TGTGCCACCAGCAGAGATGGTCGAGTTGTAATCGCAGATACGCAGTATTTT.